This T cell receptor (beta chain) comes out of a study of cytomegalovirus exposure and HLA in healthy donors (dated by TCRdb to about 2017). Study-wide context: In an earlier analysis of 550 to 750 of the donors, approximately 300 Gb of sequence data and 90 million to 120 million unique TCR beta sequences from 150 million to 200 million T cells were reported. Roughly 290 gigabases of sequencing data and 75 million to 85 million unique TCR sequences made up an early release that covered about 640 HLA-typed donors. Of the approximately 400 genotyped donors, around 81% fell in the genetic ancestry cluster associated with self-reported Caucasian donors. The study aimed to test whether signatures of past pathogen exposure could be identified by cataloging public T cell receptors. The T cell repertoires of around 730 subjects were profiled by immunosequencing and related to cytomegalovirus serostatus. Along with the approximately 600-subject first cohort, a separate validation cohort of approximately 110 different subjects was used. To predict cytomegalovirus infection status, the study combined high-throughput TCR immunosequencing, statistical association of individual TCRs with disease status, and machine learning. In a later analysis, previously published TCR beta repertoires from 500 to 750 donors were re-analyzed and high-resolution HLA genotyping was added so that TCR occurrence patterns could be studied. Rather than using new phenotypic data, the later analysis identified candidate immune exposures from TCR beta sequences and from how often those sequences occurred across donors. An earlier analysis of 587 of the donors used high-throughput TCR beta sequencing to judge whether each TCR beta V gene segment behaved as functional or pseudogenic. Donor age, sex, ethnicity and CMV serostatus were collected together with the repertoire data. A later genetic analysis used genome-wide SNP genotypes for about 55% of the 666 donors, treating that subset as a discovery cohort. All discovery cohort repertoires had been generated using a single sequencing platform. HLA typing covered class I and class II loci at four-digit resolution. Typing coverage varied by locus: about 620-640 donors for A, B, C, DRB1 and DQB1; approximately 520 for DQA1; around 570 for DPA1; more than 450 for DPB1. Roughly five DR-DQ haplotypes were treated as single units for association and clustering because of strong linkage in the cohort. Among over 350 genotyped donors of the cohort, an average of 235,054 unique TCR beta nucleotide sequences were sequenced per donor, 15% to 20% of them non-productive. Results and caveats for the whole study, not just this receptor: At a false discovery rate of 0.05, a later analysis linked fewer than 20,000 TCR beta sequences to specific HLA alleles. In a later genetic analysis, fewer N-insertions in productive TCRs were reported among donors in an Asian-associated ancestry cluster than the 666-donor mean. The cohort was sequenced for TCR beta chains only, and without alpha or paired-chain data the features that could be detected were limited. According to the authors, the approach could potentially be generalized to other disease states and immunological phenotypes. When HLA alleles, especially DR and DQ, strongly co-occurred, attributing TCR associations to individual alleles was difficult. Three of the identified cytomegalovirus-associated TCR beta chains were confirmed in vitro to be specific for cytomegalovirus antigens. Across donors, most TCR sequences were observed very rarely, whereas some public TCRs were present in many individuals. Because counts were too low, about 15 rarely observed V segments, including chromosome 9 orphons, were left out of the earlier analysis of 500 to 650 of the donors. A further reported finding was that TCR beta sequences accurately predicted the HLA-A and HLA-B alleles for most subjects in the first cohort. In the study, around 150 TCR beta chains were listed as associated with cytomegalovirus. In an earlier analysis of over 550 of the donors, most TCR beta V segments were observed in productive rearrangements about 90% or about 30% of the time, broadly matching IMGT annotations. Correlated functional status among segregating V segments might be attributable to linkage disequilibrium, but an unknown experimental factor could not be ruled out. Because HLA typing was missing for some donors at each locus, association tests included only the typed subset. V-gene and J-gene trimming of TCR beta chains was associated with a missense DCLRE1C variant in a later genetic analysis, and the association was replicated in an independent cohort. CMV serostatus was the only immune exposure information available for the cohort. According to a later analysis, TCR association rates differed among HLA loci, with DRB1 alleles showing the most associated TCRs and HLA-C alleles showing the fewest. In a later analysis, several top co-occurrence clusters were reported to appear linked to parvovirus B19, influenza, CMV and Epstein-Barr virus. A group of highly shared sequence variants was considered likely to be a technical artifact of the sequencing pipeline. Sequencing depth was assumed to be roughly uniform across donors in the presence/absence analyses, though that assumption may not hold. The classifier was reported to diagnose cytomegalovirus status with high specificity and sensitivity in both the original cohort and the validation cohort. A later analysis found that HLA-associated TCR beta chains were more clonally expanded and had lower generation probabilities than equally common non-associated chains. According to a later analysis, most CMV-associated TCR beta chains appeared to be HLA-restricted, and the HLA associations seemed to be driven largely by CMV exposure.

This clone was counted only a few times. Its specific antigen is unknown. No quality values exist for individual bases; no much larger clone is one base distant. In total, 666 healthy bone marrow donors made up the cohort. At the time of sampling, every cohort member was nominally healthy, though immune exposures that went unrecorded were likely present. The donor tested CMV seropositive and was one of the 289 seropositive cohort members. Every donor gave a peripheral blood sample, and the peripheral blood mononuclear cells from that sample were used for TCR beta sequencing. The Qiagen DNeasy Blood Extraction Kit was used to extract genomic DNA from the blood cell samples. Library generation was performed with the immunoSEQ multiplex PCR assay. The multiplex PCR relied on a mix of 60 forward primers for TCR Vbeta segments and 13 reverse primers for TCR Jbeta segments. Amplification of the CDR3 region of rearranged TCR beta genes was performed with a multiplex PCR assay on genomic DNA. Amplified TCR beta libraries were sequenced as 87-base-pair reads on the Illumina HiSeq System. As for the authors' bioinformatics: In a later analysis, 77 million or so unique TCR beta chains were counted across the roughly 670 repertoires, and around 11 million of these chains were shared by at least two donors. A nearest-neighbor algorithm error-corrected the raw reads and collapsed the reads into unique sequences, merging closely related sequences to remove PCR and sequencing errors. CDR3 sequences were aligned to IMGT reference sequences to assign V, D and J gene segments. For a sequence to be retained, a match of at least six nucleotides was required to both a V gene segment and a J gene segment. Rearrangements were called productive when the CDR3 lacked stop codons and stayed in frame with V and J; all others were non-productive. Following IMGT convention, CDR3 was defined as the stretch from the second conserved V-encoded cysteine up to the conserved J-encoded phenylalanine. In an earlier analysis of 500 to 650 of the donors, sequences lacking an unambiguous match to a single V gene segment were excluded. An earlier analysis of 450 to 650 of the donors called V segments functional above 56.7% productive rearrangements and segregating when the between-donor standard deviation exceeded 5%. A statistical classification framework was built to diagnose cytomegalovirus status from the catalog of TCR beta chain sequences. In a later analysis, V and J genes were assigned by comparing TCR nucleotide sequences against IMGT/GENE-DB human TR gene sequences. Using the TCRdist pipeline, a later analysis assigned CDR3 sequences along with most-parsimonious VDJ recombination scenarios. In a later analysis, each TCR beta chain was defined by its CDR3 amino acid sequence together with its V-gene family, and reads without a unique V-gene family were excluded. In a later analysis, approximately 590 highly shared, low-generation-probability nucleotide sequences were removed to address suspected cross-contamination and a sequencing artifact. For each public chain, a later analysis derived a clonal expansion index from normalized ranks of inferred template counts within each repertoire. In a later analysis, generation probabilities were computed with a VDJ recombination model fitted to out-of-frame rearrangements, and the resulting probabilities were checked against IGoR. Hypergeometric tests were used in a later analysis to score TCR-TCR, TCR-HLA and TCR-CMV co-occurrence, with a repertoire-size bias correction applied to the TCR pairs. False discovery rates were estimated in a later analysis by permuting HLA or CMV assignments 20 times. In a later analysis, co-occurring TCRs were grouped with DBSCAN, and TCRdist sequence similarity was added when clustering was performed within HLA-allele-positive subsets. For co-occurrence clustering, repertoires with fewer than 30,000 or more than 120,000 public chains were excluded, along with about five repertoires with anomalous nucleotide sharing. In its TCRdb copy, this immuneACCESS table keeps in-frame sequences only and misses some clones. Where compared with another copy, unresolved V genes explain less than half of these, and the others have no known cause. From that table come the V and J calls and clone size; the DNA was used to work out D and trimming. Present in this sample are roughly 130,000 clones, around 70% of which were seen just once. Jointly, the top ten make up 5.5% to 7% of the sample.

The sequence derives from a man aged 40-50 years in good health and CMV-seropositive. Sequencing was done on a sample of PBMCs.

The DNA sequence is given as TGTGCCAGTAGTAGCCGGGAGGTCGGGAACACTGAAGCTTTCTTT. This gives the protein CASSSREVGNTEAFF. The chain was built from TRBV19 and TRBJ1-1; no confident D gene assignment can be made. The germline V gene (reference sequence) supplies CDR1 LNHDA and CDR2 SQIVND. Trimming costs V 4 bases and J 1 base, and their ends lie 13 bases apart. CDR3 length: 15 amino acids, cysteine to phenylalanine. The entry retains the CDR3 DNA only, 45 bases that are in frame from base 1.